This is a list of T cell receptor beta chains from one sample in a study of regulatory T cells in long-lasting Graves disease. TCRdb itself ran the multiplex PCR reads through MiXCR, one entry per CDR3 protein. This table has around 500,000 distinct CDR3 sequences, about 11% appearing once. These data were also reused for a study on T cells in Graves' hyperthyroidism and ophthalmopathy.

The sequences come from peripheral blood mononuclear cells (PBMCs), collected at new diagnosis, from a patient treated with antithyroid drugs. These receptor sequences come from a woman younger than 45 with Graves disease. Each CDR3 is given with its conserved first and last residue. A D gene is named only where the DNA matches it firmly. Size values are once, few and many counts, or a class for expanded clones, and some rows have none.

>TRBV27|many|NA|TRBJ1-4
CASSPLMGGSSTNEKLFF
TGTGCCAGCAGTCCACTAATGGGGGGATCCTCAACTAATGAAAAACTGTTTTTT
>TRBV12-3/TRBV12-4|many|NA|TRBJ1-3
CASSLTTLSRNTIYF
TGTGCCAGCAGTTTAACGACCCTCTCTAGAAACACCATATATTTT
>TRBV19|many|NA|TRBJ1-5
CASKQGSGTYSNQPQHF
TGTGCCAGCAAACAGGGTTCGGGGACCTATAGCAATCAGCCCCAGCATTTT
>TRBV7-8|many|NA|TRBJ1-5
CASSLDWDQPQHF
TGTGCCAGCAGCTTAGACTGGGATCAGCCCCAGCATTTT
>TRBV11-1|many|NA|TRBJ2-1
CASSRRGEQFF
TGTGCCAGCAGCCGACGAGGGGAGCAGTTCTTC
>TRBV18|many|NA|TRBJ1-1
CASSPIPLGILGTEAFF
TGTGCCAGCTCACCGATTCCCCTAGGAATATTGGGCACTGAAGCTTTCTTT
>TRBV28|many|TRBD1|TRBJ2-1
CASSLGGTASYNEQFF
TGTGCCAGCAGTTTAGGTGGGACAGCCTCCTACAATGAGCAGTTCTTC
>TRBV12-3/TRBV12-4|many|TRBD2|TRBJ2-1
CASSPRTSGRVGEQFF
TGTGCCAGCAGTCCGAGGACTAGCGGGAGGGTCGGTGAGCAGTTCTTC
>TRBV7-9|many|TRBD1|TRBJ1-5
CASSLTGDQPQHF
TGTGCCAGCAGCTTAACAGGGGATCAGCCCCAGCATTTT
>TRBV3-1|many|NA|TRBJ1-1
CASSQVVGTEAFF
TGTGCCAGCAGCCAAGTAGTAGGCACTGAAGCTTTCTTT
>TRBV4-2|NA|NA|TRBJ1-4
CASPSRLEKLFF
TGTGCCAGCCCCAGCAGGTTGGAAAAACTGTTTTTT
>TRBV11-2|many|TRBD2|TRBJ2-1
CASSIKLAGGHNEQFF
TGTGCCAGCAGTATCAAACTAGCGGGAGGACACAATGAGCAGTTCTTC
>TRBV20-1|many|TRBD2|TRBJ2-5
CSARPGTSTQTQYF
TGCAGTGCCCGCCCCGGGACTAGCACCCAGACCCAGTACTTC
>TRBV19|many|NA|TRBJ2-2
CASLDVPNTGELFF
TGTGCCAGTTTGGACGTACCGAACACCGGGGAGCTGTTTTTT
>TRBV3-1|NA|NA|TRBJ1-6
CASSRGHSNSPLHF
TGTGCCAGCAGCCGGGGACACTCGAATTCACCCCTCCACTTT
>TRBV19|many|NA|TRBJ1-2
CASSRDGGAPGYTF
TGTGCCAGTAGTCGTGATGGGGGGGCTCCTGGCTACACCTTC
>TRBV15|many|NA|TRBJ2-5
CATSRDRQGSQETQYF
TGTGCCACCAGCAGAGACCGCCAGGGATCCCAAGAGACCCAGTACTTC
>TRBV7-3|many|TRBD1|TRBJ2-5
CASSRDRGLEETQYF
TGTGCCAGCAGCCGGGACAGGGGGTTAGAAGAGACCCAGTACTTC
>TRBV7-9|many|TRBD1|TRBJ2-3
CASRSGGFGDTQYF
TGTGCCAGCCGATCAGGGGGTTTTGGAGATACGCAGTATTTT
>TRBV19|few|NA|TRBJ2-1
CASSILGGLTTEQFF
TGTGCCAGTAGTATACTTGGCGGATTAACAACTGAGCAGTTCTTC
>TRBV5-1|many|TRBD2|TRBJ2-5
CASSLQLITSGGRETQYF
TGCGCCAGCAGCCTGCAGTTAATAACTAGCGGAGGGAGGGAGACCCAGTACTTC
>TRBV7-9|few|NA|TRBJ1-1
CASMVGPENTEAFF
TGTGCCAGCATGGTTGGGCCGGAGAACACTGAAGCTTTCTTT
>TRBV4-1|few|NA|TRBJ2-3
CASSQDPPDTQYF
TGCGCCAGCAGCCAAGATCCCCCAGATACGCAGTATTTT
>TRBV4-2|few|TRBD2|TRBJ2-7
CASSQTAGGTLYEQYF
TGTGCCAGCAGCCAAACAGCGGGAGGAACGCTGTATGAGCAGTACTTC
>TRBV13|NA|TRBD1|TRBJ1-3
CASSPGQPSSGNTIYF
TGTGCCAGCAGCCCGGGACAGCCGAGCTCTGGAAACACCATATATTTT
>TRBV14|many|TRBD1|TRBJ1-1
CASSGQGRIEAFF
TGTGCCAGCAGCGGACAGGGCAGGATCGAAGCTTTCTTT
>TRBV2|NA|TRBD2|TRBJ2-3
CASMLASGKPGGGTDTQYF
TGTGCCAGCATGCTCGCTAGCGGGAAGCCAGGCGGTGGCACAGATACGCAGTATTTT
>TRBV18|many|NA|TRBJ1-1
CASSQRSTNTEAFF
TGTGCCAGCTCCCAGCGATCCACGAACACTGAAGCTTTCTTT
>TRBV29-1|many|TRBD1|TRBJ1-2
CSGRDRVLDGYTF
TGCAGCGGCCGGGACAGGGTTTTGGATGGCTACACCTTC